Sequencing of this T cell receptor (beta chain) was carried out in a study of human T cells and chemical hapten exposure. Using its own MiXCR run on the RACE reads, TCRdb lists one record per CDR3 protein. The sample yields roughly 86,000 distinct CDR3 sequences, about 10% seen once. Time point described: patch test 1, 2 weeks after DPC sensitization. Treatment indicated: therapeutic diphenylcyclopropenone sensitization with weekly scalp DPC. CDR1 is SGHVS and CDR2 is FQNEAQ in the germline V gene. This CDR3 comprises 15 residues. Trimming took off 2 bases at V and 6 bases at J, with 14 bases between the two ends.

Here the sequenced sample was whole blood, taken in connection with sensitization to the hapten diphenylcyclopropenone (DPC). The sequence came from a man aged 35 to 55 with alopecia areata. Some clones in this sample may be carry-over from other donors' samples. The V call is TRBV7-8, the J call TRBJ2-4, with unresolved D. In DNA, the CDR3 is TGTGCCAGCAGCTTACGGGCTGACTGGGCAAACATTCAGTACTTC. Its protein is CASSLRADWANIQYF.